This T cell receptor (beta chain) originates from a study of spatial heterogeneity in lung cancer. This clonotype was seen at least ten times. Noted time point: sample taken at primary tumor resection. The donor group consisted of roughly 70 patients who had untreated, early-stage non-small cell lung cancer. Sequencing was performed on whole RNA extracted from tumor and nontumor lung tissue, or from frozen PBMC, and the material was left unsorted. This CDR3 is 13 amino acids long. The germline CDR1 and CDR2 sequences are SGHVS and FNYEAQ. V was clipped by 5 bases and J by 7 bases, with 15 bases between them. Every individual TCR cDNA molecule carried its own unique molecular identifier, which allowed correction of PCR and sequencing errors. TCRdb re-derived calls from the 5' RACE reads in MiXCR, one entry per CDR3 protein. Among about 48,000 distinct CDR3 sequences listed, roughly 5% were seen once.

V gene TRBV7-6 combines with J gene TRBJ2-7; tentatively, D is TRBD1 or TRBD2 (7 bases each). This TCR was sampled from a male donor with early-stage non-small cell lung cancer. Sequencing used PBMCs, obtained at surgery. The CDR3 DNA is TGTGCCAGCAGCCCCCAGCAGGGGGGGGAGCAGTACTTC. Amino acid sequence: CASSPQQGGEQYF.